This T cell receptor (beta chain) was profiled in a study of shared clonotypes between healthy human individuals. It was roughly 330 ng DNA, roughly 32,000 T cell genomes, that went into each replicate PCR of unsorted PBMC. Using immunoSEQ multiplex PCR, the repertoire was profiled, and TCRdb retains in-frame clones only, with some absent. The sample consists of about 490,000 clones, approximately 84% of them appearing once. V lost 1 base to trimming and J lost 14 bases, with 12 bases between them. Germline lookup yields CDR1 SEHNR and CDR2 FQNEAQ (reference sequence). This CDR3 is 12 amino acids long.

This receptor was identified in a woman aged 35 to 49 in good health. Some clones in this sample may be carry-over from other donors' samples. Sequenced: PBMCs. This chain links TRBV7-9 with TRBJ2-1; no definite D call. CDR3 amino acids: CASSLVGFNEFF. The CDR3 coding sequence is TGTGCCAGCAGCTTAGTAGGTTTTAACGAGTTCTTC.